The entry that follows covers one TCR beta chain sequence. The data derive from a study of control samples from healthy donors and cancer patients. Only in-frame clones appear in the TCRdb table, and some are missing; sequencing was by immunoSEQ multiplex PCR. The top ten clones hold over 12% of a sample with approximately 58,000 clones, 87% of them seen once. The V end was cut by 2 bases, the J end by 2 bases, with 8 bases between. The CDR3 has 14 residues. Germline CDR1 is SGHTA and CDR2 is FQGTGA. This receptor was taken from a man aged 55 to 69 with head and neck cancer. The chain carries TRBV7-3 and TRBJ2-3; D unclear. The source material was PBMCs. In DNA, the CDR3 is TGTGCCAGCAGCTTAGAGGTAGCCACAGATACGCAGTATTTT. Its translation: CASSLEVATDTQYF.